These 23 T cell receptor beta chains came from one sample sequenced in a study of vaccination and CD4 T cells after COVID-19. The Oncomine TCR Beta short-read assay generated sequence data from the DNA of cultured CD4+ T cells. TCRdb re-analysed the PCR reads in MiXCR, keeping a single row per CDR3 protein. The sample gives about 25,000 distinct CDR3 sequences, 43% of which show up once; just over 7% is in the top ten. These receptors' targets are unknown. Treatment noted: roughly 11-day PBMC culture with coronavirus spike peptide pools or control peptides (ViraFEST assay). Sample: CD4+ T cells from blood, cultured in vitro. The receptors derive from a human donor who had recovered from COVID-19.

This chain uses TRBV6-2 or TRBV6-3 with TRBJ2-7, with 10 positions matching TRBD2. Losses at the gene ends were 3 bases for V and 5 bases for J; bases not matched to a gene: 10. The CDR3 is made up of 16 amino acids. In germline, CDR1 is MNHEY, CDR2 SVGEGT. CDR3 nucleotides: TGTGCCAGCAGTTATCACACTAGCGGGGTACGGAACGAGCAGTACTTC. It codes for CASSYHTSGVRNEQYF.

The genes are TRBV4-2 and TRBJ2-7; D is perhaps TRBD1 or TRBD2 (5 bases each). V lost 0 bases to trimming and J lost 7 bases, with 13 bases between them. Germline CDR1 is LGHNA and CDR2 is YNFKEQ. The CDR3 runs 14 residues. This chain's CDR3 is CASSQDSAGSEQYF. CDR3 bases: TGTGCCAGCAGCCAAGATAGCGCAGGGTCTGAGCAGTACTTC.

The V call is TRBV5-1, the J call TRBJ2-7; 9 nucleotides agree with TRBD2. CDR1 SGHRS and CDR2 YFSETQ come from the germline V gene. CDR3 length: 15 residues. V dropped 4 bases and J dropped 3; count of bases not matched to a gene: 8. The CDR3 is CASSPRLADHYEQYF. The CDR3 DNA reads TGCGCCAGCAGCCCCCGACTAGCGGACCACTACGAGCAGTACTTC.

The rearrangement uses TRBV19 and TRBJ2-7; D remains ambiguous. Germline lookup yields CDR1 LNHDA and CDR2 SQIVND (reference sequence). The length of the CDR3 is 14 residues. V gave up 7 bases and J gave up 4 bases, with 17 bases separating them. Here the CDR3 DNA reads TGTGCCAGTAATACCGGTCCTGGAGCGTACGAGCAGTACTTC. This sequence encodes CASNTGPGAYEQYF.

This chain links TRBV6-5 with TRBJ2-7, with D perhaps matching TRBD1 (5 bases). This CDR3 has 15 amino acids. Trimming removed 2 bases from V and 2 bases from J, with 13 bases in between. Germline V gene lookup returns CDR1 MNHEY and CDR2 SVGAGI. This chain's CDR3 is CASSYGAGKAYEQYF. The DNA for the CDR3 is TGTGCCAGCAGTTACGGGGCAGGAAAGGCCTACGAGCAGTACTTC.

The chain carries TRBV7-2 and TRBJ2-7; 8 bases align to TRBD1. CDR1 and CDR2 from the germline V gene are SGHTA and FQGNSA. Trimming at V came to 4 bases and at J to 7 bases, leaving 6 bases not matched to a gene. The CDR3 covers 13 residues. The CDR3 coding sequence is TGTGCCAGCAGCTCGACAGGGGTTAGGGAGCAGTACTTC. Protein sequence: CASSSTGVREQYF.

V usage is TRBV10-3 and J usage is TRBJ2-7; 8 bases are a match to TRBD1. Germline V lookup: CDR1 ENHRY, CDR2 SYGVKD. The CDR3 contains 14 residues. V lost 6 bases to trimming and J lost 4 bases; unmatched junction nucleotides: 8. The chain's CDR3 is CAISLQQGVYEQYF. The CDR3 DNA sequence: TGTGCCATCAGCTTACAACAGGGGGTATACGAGCAGTACTTC.

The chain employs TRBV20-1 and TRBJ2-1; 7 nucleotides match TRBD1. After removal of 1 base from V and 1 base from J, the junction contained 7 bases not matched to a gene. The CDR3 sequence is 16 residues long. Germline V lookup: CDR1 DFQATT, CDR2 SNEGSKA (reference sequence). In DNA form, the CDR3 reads TGCAGTGCTAGAGTGACCAAGGGGGCTTCCTACAATGAGCAGTTCTTC. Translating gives CSARVTKGASYNEQFF.

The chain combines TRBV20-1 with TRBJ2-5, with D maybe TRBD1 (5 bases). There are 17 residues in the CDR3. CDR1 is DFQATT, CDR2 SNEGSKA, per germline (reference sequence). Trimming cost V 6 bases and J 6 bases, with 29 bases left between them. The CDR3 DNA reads TGCAGTGCAATAAGGATGGGTGCGTCAGGGCGGTTTCAGACCCAGTACTTC. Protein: CSAIRMGASGRFQTQYF.

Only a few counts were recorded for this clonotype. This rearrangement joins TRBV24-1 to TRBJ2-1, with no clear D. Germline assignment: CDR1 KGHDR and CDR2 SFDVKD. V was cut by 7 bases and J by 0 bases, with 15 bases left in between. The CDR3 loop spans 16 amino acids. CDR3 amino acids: CATSPQKASSYNEQFF. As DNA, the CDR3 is TGTGCCACCAGCCCACAGAAAGCGAGCTCCTACAATGAGCAGTTCTTC.

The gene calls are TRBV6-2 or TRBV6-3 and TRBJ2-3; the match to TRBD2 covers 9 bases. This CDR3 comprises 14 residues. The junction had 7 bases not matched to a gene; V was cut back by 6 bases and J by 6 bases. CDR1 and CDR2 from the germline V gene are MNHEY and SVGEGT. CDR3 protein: CASSLLAGGDTQYF. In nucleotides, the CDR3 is TGTGCCAGCAGCCTGCTGGCGGGGGGGGATACGCAGTATTTT.

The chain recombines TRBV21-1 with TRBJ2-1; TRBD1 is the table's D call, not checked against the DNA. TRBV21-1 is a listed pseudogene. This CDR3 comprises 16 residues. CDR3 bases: TGTGCCAGCAGCAAACGAATCTCCCCGGGACCCTGGGAGCAGTTCTTC. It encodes CASSKRISPGPWEQFF.

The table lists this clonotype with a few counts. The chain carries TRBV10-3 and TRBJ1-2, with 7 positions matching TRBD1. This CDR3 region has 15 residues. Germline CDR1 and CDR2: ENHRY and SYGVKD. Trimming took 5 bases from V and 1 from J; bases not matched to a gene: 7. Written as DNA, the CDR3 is TGTGCCATCAGTTCGGGGACAGTCATTAACTATGGCTACACCTTC. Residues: CAISSGTVINYGYTF.

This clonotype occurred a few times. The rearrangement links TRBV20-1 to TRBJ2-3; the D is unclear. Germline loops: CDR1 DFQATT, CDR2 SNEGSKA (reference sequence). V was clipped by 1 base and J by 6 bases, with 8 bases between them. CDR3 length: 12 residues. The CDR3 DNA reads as TGCAGTGCTAGAGTAGGGCGGGATACGCAGTATTTT. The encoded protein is CSARVGRDTQYF.

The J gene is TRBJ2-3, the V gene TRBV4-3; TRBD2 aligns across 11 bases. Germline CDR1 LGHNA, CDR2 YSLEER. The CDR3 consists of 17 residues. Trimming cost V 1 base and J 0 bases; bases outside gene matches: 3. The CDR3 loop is CASSQGGTSGSTDTQYF. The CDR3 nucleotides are TGCGCCAGCAGCCAAGGGGGGACTAGCGGAAGCACAGATACGCAGTATTTT.

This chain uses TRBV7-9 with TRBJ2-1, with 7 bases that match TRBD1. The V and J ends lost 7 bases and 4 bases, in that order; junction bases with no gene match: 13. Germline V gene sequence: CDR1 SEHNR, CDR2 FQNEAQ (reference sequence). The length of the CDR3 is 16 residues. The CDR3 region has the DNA TGTGCCAGCACCCTTTGGACAGGCGGCTTATACAATGAGCAGTTCTTC. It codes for CASTLWTGGLYNEQFF.

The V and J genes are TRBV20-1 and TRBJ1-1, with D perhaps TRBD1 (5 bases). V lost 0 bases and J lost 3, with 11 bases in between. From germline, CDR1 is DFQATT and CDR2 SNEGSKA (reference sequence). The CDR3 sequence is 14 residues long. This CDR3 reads CSARDLGGHTEAFF. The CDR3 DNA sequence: TGCAGTGCTAGAGATCTGGGGGGACACACTGAAGCTTTCTTT.

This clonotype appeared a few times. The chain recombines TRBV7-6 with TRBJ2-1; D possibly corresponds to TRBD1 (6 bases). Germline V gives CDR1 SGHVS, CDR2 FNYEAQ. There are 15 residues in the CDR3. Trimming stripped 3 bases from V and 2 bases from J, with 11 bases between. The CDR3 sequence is CASSFEDSTYNEQFF. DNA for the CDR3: TGTGCCAGCAGCTTCGAGGACAGCACCTACAATGAGCAGTTCTTC.

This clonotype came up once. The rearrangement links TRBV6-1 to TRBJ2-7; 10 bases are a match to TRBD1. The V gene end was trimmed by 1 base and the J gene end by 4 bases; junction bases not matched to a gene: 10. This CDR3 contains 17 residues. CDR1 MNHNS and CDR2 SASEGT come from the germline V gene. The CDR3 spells CASSEGTGGRGWYEQYF. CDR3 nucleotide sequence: TGTGCCAGCAGTGAAGGGACAGGGGGACGGGGTTGGTACGAGCAGTACTTC.

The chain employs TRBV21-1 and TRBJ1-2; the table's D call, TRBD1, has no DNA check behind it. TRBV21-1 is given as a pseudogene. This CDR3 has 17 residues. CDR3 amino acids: CASSKVYPDGGRYGYTF. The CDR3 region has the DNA TGTGCCAGCAGCAAGGTCTACCCAGACGGGGGTCGATATGGCTACACCTTC.

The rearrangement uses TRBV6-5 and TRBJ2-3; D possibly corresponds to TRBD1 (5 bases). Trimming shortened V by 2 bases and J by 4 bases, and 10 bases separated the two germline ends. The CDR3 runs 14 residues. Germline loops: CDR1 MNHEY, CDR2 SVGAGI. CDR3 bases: TGTGCCAGCAGTTACACAGGCCCCTCAGATACGCAGTATTTT. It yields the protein CASSYTGPSDTQYF.

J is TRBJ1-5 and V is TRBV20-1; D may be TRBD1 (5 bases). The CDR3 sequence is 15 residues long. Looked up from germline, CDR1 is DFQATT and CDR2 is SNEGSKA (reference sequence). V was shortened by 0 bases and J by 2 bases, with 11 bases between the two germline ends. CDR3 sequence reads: CSARDRGNGNQPQHF. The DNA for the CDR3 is TGCAGTGCTAGAGATCGGGGGAACGGCAATCAGCCCCAGCATTTT.

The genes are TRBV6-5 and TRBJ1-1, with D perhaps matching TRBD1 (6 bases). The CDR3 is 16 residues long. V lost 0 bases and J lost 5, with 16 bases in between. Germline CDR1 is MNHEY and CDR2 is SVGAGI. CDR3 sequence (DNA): TGTGCCAGCAGTTACTCGGGGGGGGGCGGTAGGACTGAAGCTTTCTTT. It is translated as CASSYSGGGGRTEAFF.